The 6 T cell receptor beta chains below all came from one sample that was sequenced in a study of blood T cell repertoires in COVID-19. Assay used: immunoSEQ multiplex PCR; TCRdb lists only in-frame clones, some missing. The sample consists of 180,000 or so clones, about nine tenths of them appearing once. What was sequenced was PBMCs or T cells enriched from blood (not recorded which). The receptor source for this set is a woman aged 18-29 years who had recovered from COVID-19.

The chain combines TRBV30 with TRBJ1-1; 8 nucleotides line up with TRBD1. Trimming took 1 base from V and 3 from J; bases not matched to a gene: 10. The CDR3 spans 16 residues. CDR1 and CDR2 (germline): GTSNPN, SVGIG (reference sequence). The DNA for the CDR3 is TGTGCCTGGAGTGCTCGAACGGGACAGGCGTACACTGAAGCTTTCTTT. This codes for CAWSARTGQAYTEAFF.

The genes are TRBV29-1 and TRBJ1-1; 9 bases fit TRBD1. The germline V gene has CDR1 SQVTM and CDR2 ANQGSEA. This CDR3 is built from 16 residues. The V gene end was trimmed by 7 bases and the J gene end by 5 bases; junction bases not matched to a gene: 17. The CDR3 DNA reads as TGCAGCGCCCGGACAGGGGCGTTGATTGGGAGGACTGAAGCTTTCTTT. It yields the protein CSARTGALIGRTEAFF.

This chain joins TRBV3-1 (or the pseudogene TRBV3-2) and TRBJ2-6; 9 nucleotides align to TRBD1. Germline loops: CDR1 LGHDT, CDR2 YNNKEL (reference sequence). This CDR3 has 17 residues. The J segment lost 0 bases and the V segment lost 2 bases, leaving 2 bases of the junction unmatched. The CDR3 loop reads CASSQRTGASGANVLTF. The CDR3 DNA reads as TGTGCCAGCAGCCAAAGGACAGGGGCCTCTGGGGCCAACGTCCTGACTTTC.

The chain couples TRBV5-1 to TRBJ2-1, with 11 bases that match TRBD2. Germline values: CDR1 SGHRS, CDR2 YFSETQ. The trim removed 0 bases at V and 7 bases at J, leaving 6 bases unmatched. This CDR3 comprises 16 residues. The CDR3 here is CASSLVASGRWNEQFF. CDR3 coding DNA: TGCGCCAGCAGCTTGGTTGCTAGCGGGAGGTGGAATGAGCAGTTCTTC.

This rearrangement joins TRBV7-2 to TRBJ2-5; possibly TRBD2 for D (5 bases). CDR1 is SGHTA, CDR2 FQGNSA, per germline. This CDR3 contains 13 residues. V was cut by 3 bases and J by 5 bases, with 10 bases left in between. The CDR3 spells CASSFPSSETQYF. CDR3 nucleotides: TGTGCCAGCAGCTTTCCTAGCTCTGAGACCCAGTACTTC. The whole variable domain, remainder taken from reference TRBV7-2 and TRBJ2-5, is GAGVSQSPSNKVTEKGKDVELRCDPISGHTALYWYRQSLGQGLEFLIYFQGNSAPDKSGLPSDRFSAERTGGSVSTLTIQRTQQEDSAVYLCASSFPSSETQYFGPGTRLLVL.

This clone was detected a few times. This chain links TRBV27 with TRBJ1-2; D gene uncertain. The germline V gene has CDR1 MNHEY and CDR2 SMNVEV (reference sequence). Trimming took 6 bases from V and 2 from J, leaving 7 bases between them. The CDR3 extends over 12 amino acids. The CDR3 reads CASSPTNYGYTF. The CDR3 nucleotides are TGTGCCAGCAGCCCAACAAACTATGGCTACACCTTC.